The 6 T cell receptor beta chains below come from one sample, sequenced in a study of blood T cell repertoires in COVID-19. Sequenced by immunoSEQ multiplex PCR; TCRdb stores in-frame clones only, minus some. This sample carries 220,000 or so clones, roughly 84% of them seen once, and the ten largest clones take 6.8%. Sequencing was performed on PBMCs or T cells enriched from blood (not recorded which). The source is a middle-aged woman who had recovered from COVID-19.

V gene TRBV3-1 (or the pseudogene TRBV3-2) combines with J gene TRBJ2-7, with D unclear. Germline V gene data show CDR1 as LGHDT and CDR2 as YNNKEL (reference sequence). The CDR3 sequence is 14 residues long. The V gene lost 7 bases and the J gene lost 1 base, with 14 bases spanning the gap. The chain's CDR3 is CASTPGGASYEQYF. The CDR3 region has the DNA TGTGCCAGCACCCCTGGCGGAGCTTCCTACGAGCAGTACTTC.

This sequence joins TRBV24-1 and TRBJ2-2, with D tentatively TRBD2 (6 bases). The V gene's germline CDR1 is KGHDR and CDR2 SFDVKD. With 3 bases removed from V and 0 bases from J, the gap between germline ends came to 10 bases. The CDR3 length is 16 residues. CDR3 DNA: TGTGCCACCAGTGATAATATAGCGGCGAACACCGGGGAGCTGTTTTTT. Amino acid sequence: CATSDNIAANTGELFF.

This rearrangement joins TRBV24-1 to TRBJ1-5; 8 bases line up with TRBD1. Germline assignment: CDR1 KGHDR and CDR2 SFDVKD. Trimming cost V 4 bases and J 5 bases; bases outside gene matches: 9. The CDR3 spans 16 residues. CDR3: CATSESGQGSDQPQHF. The DNA of the CDR3 is TGTGCCACCAGTGAGAGTGGACAGGGTAGTGATCAGCCCCAGCATTTT.

The V call is TRBV5-4, the J call TRBJ2-7, with a tentative D call TRBD1 (6 bases). CDR3 length: 11 residues. Germline V CDR1 and CDR2: SGHNT, YYREEE (reference sequence). V lost 5 bases and J lost 9, with 12 bases in between. The CDR3 loop reads CASRERGRQYF. CDR3 nucleotide sequence: TGTGCCAGCAGAGAGAGGGGGAGGCAGTACTTC.

The rearrangement joins TRBV27 to TRBJ2-3; a possible D gene is TRBD1 (8 bases). CDR1 is MNHEY, CDR2 SMNVEV, per germline (reference sequence). The CDR3 runs 15 residues. Trimming removed 4 bases at V and 1 base at J, with 12 bases between. The CDR3 sequence: CASSSQGGGTDTQYF. The CDR3 DNA reads as TGTGCCAGCAGTTCACAGGGGGGGGGCACAGATACGCAGTATTTT.

The chain couples TRBV11-2 to TRBJ1-6; 7 nucleotides line up with TRBD1. The V and J ends lost 1 base and 0 bases, in that order; junction bases with no gene match: 3. The CDR3 covers 17 residues. Germline V gene sequence: CDR1 SGHAT, CDR2 FQNNGV. The CDR3 spells CASSLVQGSSYNSPLHF. CDR3 coding DNA: TGTGCCAGCAGCTTAGTACAGGGGAGCTCCTATAATTCACCCCTCCACTTT.